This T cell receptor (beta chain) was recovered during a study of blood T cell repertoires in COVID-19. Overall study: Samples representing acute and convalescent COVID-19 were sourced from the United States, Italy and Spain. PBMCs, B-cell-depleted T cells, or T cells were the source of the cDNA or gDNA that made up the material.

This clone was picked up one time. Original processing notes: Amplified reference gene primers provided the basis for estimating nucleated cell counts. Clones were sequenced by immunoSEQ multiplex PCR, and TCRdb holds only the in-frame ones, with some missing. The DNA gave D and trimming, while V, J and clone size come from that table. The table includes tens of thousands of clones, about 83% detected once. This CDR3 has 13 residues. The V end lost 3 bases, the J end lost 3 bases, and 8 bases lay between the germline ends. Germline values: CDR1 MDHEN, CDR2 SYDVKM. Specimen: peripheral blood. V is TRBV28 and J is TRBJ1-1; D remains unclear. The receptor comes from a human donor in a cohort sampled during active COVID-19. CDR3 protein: CASSLRVDTEAFF. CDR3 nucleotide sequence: TGTGCCAGCAGTTTGCGAGTGGACACTGAAGCTTTCTTT.